The next 30 T cell receptor beta chains were all read from a single sample in a study of control samples from healthy donors and cancer patients. The protocol was immunoSEQ multiplex PCR, while the TCRdb copy is restricted to in-frame clones and leaves out a portion. This table holds roughly 190,000 clones, approximately 90% found once. Sequences were obtained from blood. The receptors originated from a man in his thirties or forties in good health.

This chain uses TRBV30 with TRBJ1-1; D is unclear. Germline V CDR1 and CDR2: GTSNPN, SVGIG (reference sequence). The CDR3 extends over 14 amino acids. Trimming cost V 2 bases and J 9 bases, with 19 bases left between them. CDR3 sequence: CAWSPNRLRRQAFF. CDR3 sequence (DNA): TGTGCCTGGAGTCCCAATCGCCTACGCCGGCAAGCTTTCTTT.

The V and J genes are TRBV30 and TRBJ1-2; possibly TRBD1 for D (5 bases). This CDR3 comprises 14 residues. Trimming took off 0 bases at V and 8 bases at J, with 16 bases between the two ends. Germline V gene sequence: CDR1 GTSNPN, CDR2 SVGIG (reference sequence). CDR3 nucleotides: TGTGCCTGGAGTGTAGGGGTGGCGGTCGGGGGCTACACCTTC. Translation: CAWSVGVAVGGYTF. Filled out from reference TRBV30 and TRBJ1-2, the complete variable domain reads SQTIHQWPATLVQPVGSPLSLECTVEGTSNPNLYWYRQAAGRGLQLLFYSVGIGQISSEVPQNLSASRPQDRQFILSSKKLLLSDSGFYLCAWSVGVAVGGYTFGSGTRLTVV.

The CDR3 spells CASSYTGPNEKLFF. The CDR3 DNA sequence: TGTGCCAGCTCGTATACAGGACCTAATGAAAAACTGTTTTTT. The chain uses TRBV18 and TRBJ1-4; the D gene is possibly TRBD1 (5 bases). Germline lookup yields CDR1 KGHSH and CDR2 LQKENI. The CDR3 loop spans 14 amino acids. Trimming took off 6 bases at V and 3 bases at J, with 11 bases between the two ends.

This chain links TRBV5-1 with TRBJ1-6, with D hard to call. Per the germline V gene, CDR1 is SGHRS and CDR2 is YFSETQ. The CDR3 covers 14 residues. V dropped 1 base and J dropped 5 bases, with 7 bases sitting between them. The CDR3 protein is CASSLYGDNSPLHF. The CDR3, as DNA: TGCGCCAGCAGCTTGTACGGAGATAATTCACCCCTCCACTTT. The full variable domain, with the rest looked up from reference TRBV5-1 and TRBJ1-6, is KAGVTQTPRYLIKTRGQQVTLSCSPISGHRSVSWYQQTPGQGLQFLFEYFSETQRNKGNFPGRFSGRQFSNSRSEMNVSTLELGDSALYLCASSLYGDNSPLHFGNGTRLTVT.

The V and J genes are TRBV6-1 and TRBJ2-3; perhaps TRBD1 as D (6 bases). V lost 2 bases to trimming and J lost 6 bases, with 12 bases between them. The CDR3 loop spans 14 amino acids. The V gene's germline CDR1 is MNHNS and CDR2 SASEGT. As DNA, the CDR3 is TGTGCCAGCAGTGAATCGGCAGGGGCCGATACGCAGTATTTT. Protein product: CASSESAGADTQYF.

This sequence joins TRBV11-2 and TRBJ1-6; tentative D call: TRBD1 (6 bases). V shed 0 bases and J shed 7 bases, with 10 bases lying between them. This CDR3 comprises 15 residues. In germline, CDR1 is SGHAT, CDR2 FQNNGV. CDR3 protein: CASSLEHRANSPLHF. The DNA of the CDR3 is TGTGCCAGCAGCTTAGAGCACAGGGCCAATTCACCCCTCCACTTT.

The V gene is TRBV7-3, the J gene TRBJ2-2, with D maybe TRBD1 (6 bases). This CDR3 spans 15 amino acids. Germline V CDR1 and CDR2: SGHTA, FQGTGA. Deletions cut 1 base from V and 7 bases from J, with 13 bases between. This chain's CDR3 is CASSLRARGYGELFF. CDR3 DNA: TGTGCCAGCAGCTTAAGGGCCAGGGGATACGGGGAGCTGTTTTTT.

This clone occurred once. CDR3 nucleotide sequence: TGTGCCAGCAGCACCAGACTAGCGGGGCGATCAGATACGCAGTATTTT. The encoded protein is CASSTRLAGRSDTQYF. The chain joins TRBV11-2 to TRBJ2-3, with TRBD2 matching 11 bases. The germline gives CDR1 SGHAT, CDR2 FQNNGV. The CDR3 totals 16 residues. V lost 5 bases to trimming and J lost 4 bases; unmatched junction nucleotides: 8.

The CDR3 coding sequence is TGTGCCAGCTCTCAGGGACAGGCCCTAAATAGCAATCAGCCCCAGCATTTT. Its protein is CASSQGQALNSNQPQHF. The gene calls are TRBV18 and TRBJ1-5; 8 nucleotides match TRBD1. The CDR3 extends over 17 amino acids. CDR1 KGHSH and CDR2 LQKENI come from the germline V gene. Trimming removed 6 bases from V and 0 bases from J; junction bases left unmatched: 10.

The rearrangement uses TRBV6-5 and TRBJ1-5; D remains ambiguous. CDR1 and CDR2 from the germline V gene are MNHEY and SVGAGI. Deletions cut 7 bases from V and 4 bases from J, with 14 bases between. CDR3 length: 14 residues. CDR3 protein: CASTPTHGNQPQHF. The CDR3 DNA reads TGTGCCAGCACCCCGACCCATGGGAATCAGCCCCAGCATTTT.

The V gene is TRBV5-4, the J gene TRBJ1-3; TRBD1 might be the D (6 bases). The CDR3 is 15 amino acids. The germline V and J ends were trimmed by 4 bases and 4 bases, with 15 bases remaining between them. CDR1 and CDR2 from the germline V gene are SGHNT and YYREEE (reference sequence). CDR3 residues: CASSVPGAPGNTIYF. CDR3 coding DNA: TGTGCCAGCAGCGTCCCAGGGGCGCCGGGAAACACCATATATTTT.

The chain is built from TRBV11-2 and TRBJ2-1; D uncertain. CDR3 length: 14 amino acids. Germline CDR1 SGHAT, CDR2 FQNNGV. Trimming pared 0 bases from V and 5 bases from J, leaving 8 bases between. The CDR3 spells CASSLDRRHNEQFF. In DNA form, the CDR3 reads TGTGCCAGCAGCTTAGATCGAAGGCACAATGAGCAGTTCTTC.

V usage is TRBV11-2 and J usage is TRBJ2-1, with 9 bases that match TRBD1. The V and J ends lost 3 bases and 4 bases, in that order; junction bases with no gene match: 7. Germline lookup yields CDR1 SGHAT and CDR2 FQNNGV. The CDR3 extends over 16 amino acids. The CDR3 nucleotides read TGTGCCAGCAGCTTGCTTTACAGGGGGCTATACAATGAGCAGTTCTTC. Protein product: CASSLLYRGLYNEQFF.

This clone has more than one count but fewer than ten. The rearrangement links TRBV6-4 to TRBJ2-1; no firm D call. CDR3 length: 13 residues. The V end lost 3 bases, the J end lost 2 bases, and 5 bases lay between the germline ends. Germline V lookup: CDR1 MRHNA, CDR2 SNTAGT. The CDR3 is CASSDDTYNEQFF. The CDR3 bases are TGTGCCAGCAGTGATGACACCTACAATGAGCAGTTCTTC.

The rearrangement uses TRBV5-1 and TRBJ2-7, with TRBD1 as a possible D gene (5 bases). With 0 bases removed from V and 1 base from J, the gap between germline ends came to 14 bases. The CDR3 is 16 residues long. Germline values: CDR1 SGHRS, CDR2 YFSETQ. CDR3 sequence reads: CASSLAPGLTSYEQYF. The CDR3 DNA reads TGCGCCAGCAGCTTGGCCCCAGGGCTGACATCCTACGAGCAGTACTTC.

The V call is TRBV4-2, the J call TRBJ2-1; a weak D match, TRBD1 (5 bases). Trimming took off 1 base at V and 10 bases at J, with 11 bases between the two ends. Germline CDR1 is LGHNA and CDR2 is YNFKEQ. The CDR3 loop spans 13 amino acids. The DNA for the CDR3 is TGTGCCAGCAGCCAAGTCTTAAGGGGCGAGCAGTTCTTC. Protein sequence: CASSQVLRGEQFF.

In this sample, this clone turned up once. V gene TRBV14 combines with J gene TRBJ1-1; D remains unclear. The V end lost 2 bases, the J end lost 0 bases, and 4 bases lay between the germline ends. The CDR3 has 13 residues. Germline assignment: CDR1 SGHDN and CDR2 FVKESK. Written as DNA, the CDR3 is TGTGCCAGCAGCCAATGGTTGAACACTGAAGCTTTCTTT. This translates into CASSQWLNTEAFF.

V usage is TRBV3-1 (or the pseudogene TRBV3-2) and J usage is TRBJ1-1; 7 positions match TRBD1. The V segment lost 1 base and the J segment 1 base; nucleotides outside the gene matches: 3. Per germline, CDR1 LGHDT and CDR2 YNNKEL (reference sequence). CDR3 length: 15 amino acids. CDR3 loop: CASSQARTGNTEAFF. CDR3 nucleotides: TGTGCCAGCAGCCAAGCTCGGACAGGGAACACTGAAGCTTTCTTT.

This rearrangement joins TRBV5-6 to TRBJ2-5; 8 positions agree with TRBD1. Germline-derived CDR1 and CDR2 are SGHDT and YYEEEE. The CDR3 is 13 amino acids. The J segment lost 5 bases and the V segment lost 0 bases, leaving 0 bases of the junction unmatched. CDR3 sequence reads: CASSLGQGETQYF. CDR3 nucleotides: TGTGCCAGCAGCTTGGGACAGGGGGAGACCCAGTACTTC.

The rearrangement uses TRBV7-6 and TRBJ2-3, with D possibly TRBD1 on 5 matching bases. Looked up from germline, CDR1 is SGHVS and CDR2 is FNYEAQ. This CDR3 is 18 amino acids long. V lost 1 base and J lost 0, with 17 bases in between. This chain's CDR3 is CASSLVGPTGSSTDTQYF. For the CDR3, the DNA is TGTGCCAGCAGCTTAGTAGGTCCTACAGGTTCTAGCACAGATACGCAGTATTTT.

With regard to this clone: Sequence at one end of the junction differs from germline and may be a read error. This chain's CDR3 is CASLPGQNTEAFF. The CDR3 bases are TGTGCCAGCTTACCAGGACAGAACACTGAAGCTTTCTTT. The chain links TRBV18 to TRBJ1-1; D is possibly TRBD1 (5 bases). In germline, CDR1 is KGHSH, CDR2 LQKENI. The CDR3 consists of 13 residues.

The V and J genes are TRBV11-2 and TRBJ2-1; D gene unclear. Trimming removed 4 bases from V and 5 bases from J, with 6 bases in between. This CDR3 comprises 12 residues. CDR1 is SGHAT and CDR2 is FQNNGV in the germline V gene. CDR3 sequence: CASSSLDNEQFF. CDR3 nucleotide sequence: TGTGCCAGCAGCTCATTAGACAATGAGCAGTTCTTC.

This chain uses TRBV6-6 with TRBJ2-1; 11 nucleotides align to TRBD2. The junction had 11 bases not matched to a gene; V was cut back by 6 bases and J by 7 bases. Germline V CDR1 and CDR2: MNHNY, SVGAGI (reference sequence). This CDR3 is 16 amino acids long. The CDR3 here is CASSLPLAGGWNEQFF. The DNA of the CDR3 is TGTGCCAGCAGCTTACCCCTAGCGGGGGGTTGGAATGAGCAGTTCTTC.

This clone was seen only once. The chain combines TRBV27 with TRBJ2-3, with a possible D match to TRBD2 (6 bases). The CDR3 covers 16 residues. Germline-derived CDR1 and CDR2 are MNHEY and SMNVEV (reference sequence). V lost 7 bases to trimming and J lost 2 bases, with 19 bases between them. The CDR3 is CASTSSRRGVTDTQYF. CDR3 sequence (DNA): TGTGCCAGCACCTCAAGTAGGCGGGGTGTCACAGATACGCAGTATTTT.

The rearrangement joins TRBV21-1 to TRBJ1-2. TRBV21-1 is classified as a pseudogene. This CDR3 spans 14 amino acids. The CDR3 DNA is TGTGCCAGCAGCAAATTTCGAGGGGACTATGGCTACACCTTC. It is translated as CASSKFRGDYGYTF.

The CDR3 sequence: CASSLGDGIFLDIQYF. As DNA, the CDR3 is TGTGCCAGCTCACTAGGTGACGGGATTTTTTTGGACATTCAGTACTTC. The J gene is TRBJ2-4, the V gene TRBV18; D is perhaps TRBD2 (5 bases). Trimming stripped 4 bases from V and 8 bases from J, with 21 bases between. The CDR3 consists of 16 residues. Germline V gene data show CDR1 as KGHSH and CDR2 as LQKENI.

This clone was counted only a few times. The V gene is TRBV19, the J gene TRBJ1-2; D unresolved. V lost 6 bases, J lost 4 bases, and 9 bases lay in between. CDR1 is LNHDA, CDR2 SQIVND, per germline (reference sequence). CDR3 size: 12 residues. Here the CDR3 reads CASSTRTYGYTF. The CDR3 coding sequence is TGTGCCAGTAGCACTAGGACCTATGGCTACACCTTC.

V usage is TRBV2 and J usage is TRBJ2-7; TRBD2 agrees at 14 bases. Germline loops: CDR1 SNHLY, CDR2 FYNNEI. Unmatched junction bases numbered 7, after V lost 7 bases and J lost 5 bases. This CDR3 region has 15 residues. This chain's CDR3 is CASNPRGLAGDEQYF. DNA for the CDR3: TGTGCCAGCAACCCCAGGGGACTAGCGGGAGACGAGCAGTACTTC.

The chain carries TRBV5-6 and TRBJ1-5; D gene unclear. The V gene lost 2 bases and the J gene lost 5 bases, with 5 bases spanning the gap. This CDR3 has 12 amino acids. Germline CDR1 and CDR2: SGHDT and YYEEEE. CDR3 sequence: CASSFWDQPQHF. DNA for the CDR3: TGTGCCAGCAGCTTCTGGGATCAGCCCCAGCATTTT.

This chain connects TRBV6-1 to TRBJ2-6; TRBD1 matches at 7 bases. CDR1 is MNHNS and CDR2 is SASEGT in the germline V gene. The CDR3 spans 17 residues. V shed 3 bases, J shed 0 bases, and the junction held 5 bases outside the gene matches. The CDR3, as DNA: TGTGCCAGCAGTGAGGGGGACAGCGGCTCTGGGGCCAACGTCCTGACTTTC. Amino acids: CASSEGDSGSGANVLTF.